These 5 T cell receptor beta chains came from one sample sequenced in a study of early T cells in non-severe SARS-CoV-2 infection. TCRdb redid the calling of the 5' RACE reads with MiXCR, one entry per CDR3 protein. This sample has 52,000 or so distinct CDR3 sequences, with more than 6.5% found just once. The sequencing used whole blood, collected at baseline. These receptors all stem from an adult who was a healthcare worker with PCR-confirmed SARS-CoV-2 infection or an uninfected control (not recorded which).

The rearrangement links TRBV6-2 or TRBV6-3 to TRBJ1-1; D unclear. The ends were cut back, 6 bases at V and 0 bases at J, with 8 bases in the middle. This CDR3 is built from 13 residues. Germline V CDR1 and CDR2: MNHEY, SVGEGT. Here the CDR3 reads CASRVWVNTEAFF. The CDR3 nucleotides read TGTGCCAGCAGGGTTTGGGTGAACACTGAAGCTTTCTTT.

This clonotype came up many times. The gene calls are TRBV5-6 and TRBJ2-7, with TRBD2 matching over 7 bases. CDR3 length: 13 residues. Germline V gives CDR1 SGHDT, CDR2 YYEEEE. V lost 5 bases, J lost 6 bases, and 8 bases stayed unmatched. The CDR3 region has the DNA TGTGCCAGCAGTGAGCTCCGGGAGGCCGAGCAGTACTTC. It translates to CASSELREAEQYF.

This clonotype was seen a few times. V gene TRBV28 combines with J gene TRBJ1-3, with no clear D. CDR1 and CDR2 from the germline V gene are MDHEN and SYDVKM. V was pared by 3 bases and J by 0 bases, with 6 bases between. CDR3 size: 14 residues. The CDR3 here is CASSFRHSGNTIYF. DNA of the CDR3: TGTGCCAGCAGTTTTCGGCACTCTGGAAACACCATATATTTT.

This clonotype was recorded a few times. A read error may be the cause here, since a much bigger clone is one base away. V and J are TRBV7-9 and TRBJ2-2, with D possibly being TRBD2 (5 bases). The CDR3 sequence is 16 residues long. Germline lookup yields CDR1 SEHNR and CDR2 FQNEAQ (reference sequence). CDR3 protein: CVSSPLLAGMPGELFF. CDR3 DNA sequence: TGTGTCAGCAGCCCCCTGCTTGCGGGTATGCCCGGGGAGCTGTTTTTT.

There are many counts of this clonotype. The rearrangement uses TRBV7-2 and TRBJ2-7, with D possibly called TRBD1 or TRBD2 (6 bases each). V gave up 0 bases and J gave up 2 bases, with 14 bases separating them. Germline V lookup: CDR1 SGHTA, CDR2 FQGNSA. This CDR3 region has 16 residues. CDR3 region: CASSLAGGPSAYEQYF. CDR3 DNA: TGTGCCAGCAGCTTAGCGGGGGGCCCTTCCGCCTACGAGCAGTACTTC.